This TCR beta chain was documented in a study of siplizumab effects on memory and regulatory T cells. The study, taken as a whole, reports: Both greater diversity than memory cells and a major contribution to the alloresponse seemed to characterize naive T cells. Confirmation was lacking for the suppressive function of proliferating Tregs derived from siplizumab cultures. Researchers could not give a naive or memory phenotype to roughly 75-96% of proliferating CD4+ or CD8+ clones. Mappable CD4+ clones that were alloreactive averaged approximately 70% Treg-derived with siplizumab versus around 27% in controls.

This CDR3 spans 13 amino acids. CDR1 MNHNS and CDR2 SASEGT come from the germline V gene. V was trimmed by 4 bases and J by 6 bases, leaving 10 bases between them. In regard to this clone: Its specificity is unknown.

Method: immunoSEQ multiplex PCR; TCRdb's copy keeps in-frame clones and lacks some. This table has about 100,000 clones, about 93% appearing once. The TCR sequence derives from a human donor in good health. J is TRBJ1-5 and V is TRBV6-1; possible D gene TRBD1, 5 bases. The sample was Tregs sorted from blood. CDR3 coding DNA: TGTGCCAGCAGTGGGCAGGGCCGTCAGCCCCAGCATTTT. This sequence encodes CASSGQGRQPQHF.